This section outlines one T cell receptor (beta chain) sequence together with its context. Its antigen is still unknown. This specimen comes from a study of vaccination and CD4 T cells after COVID-19. Study background: The authors exposed cells to overlapping spike peptides derived from SARS-CoV-2, HCoV-NL63, HCoV-OC43 and HCoV-229E. Study-wide results and limits: Investigators enrolled relatively few convalescent patients and included no early post-infection timepoints. In convalescent patients, a median approximately 86% of reactive clones appeared only post-vaccination.

Trimming left V 0 bases short and J 0 bases short, with 9 bases between. From germline, CDR1 is SGHVS and CDR2 FQNEAQ. CDR3 length equals 16 residues. The Oncomine TCR Beta short-read assay was what sequenced the DNA obtained from cultured CD4+ T cells. The source of extracted genomic DNA was cultured CD4+ T cells. TCRdb independently ran MiXCR on the PCR reads; one entry per CDR3 protein. The sample contains some 14,000 distinct CDR3 sequences, more than 50% of which appear only once. Treatment here: approximately 9-day PBMC culture with coronavirus spike peptide pools or control peptides (ViraFEST assay).

The TCR originated in a human donor with COVID-19. Specimen: cultured CD4+ T cells from blood, collected after SARS-CoV-2 vaccination. The chain joins TRBV7-8 to TRBJ2-1; D not certain. The CDR3 spells CASSLAPSSSYNEQFF. DNA for the CDR3: TGTGCCAGCAGCTTAGCTCCTTCCAGCTCCTACAATGAGCAGTTCTTC.